These 24 T cell receptor beta chains were sequenced from one sample in a study of blood T cell repertoires in COVID-19. TCRdb keeps only in-frame clones here, not all; method: immunoSEQ multiplex PCR. There are 100,000 or so clones in the sample; 80% to 85% occur only once, and 37% lies in the top ten. The sequenced sample consisted of peripheral blood. Receptors originate from a man older than 75 with acute or convalescent COVID-19.

V and J are TRBV7-9 and TRBJ2-3; no clear D gene. Germline loops: CDR1 SEHNR, CDR2 FQNEAQ (reference sequence). The CDR3 runs to 12 residues. V gave up 5 bases and J gave up 2 bases, with 5 bases separating them. Written as DNA, the CDR3 is TGTGCCAGCAGCACGGTCACAGATACGCAGTATTTT. Protein product: CASSTVTDTQYF.

The chain has TRBV29-1 and TRBJ2-1; a possible D gene is TRBD2 (5 bases). CDR1 SQVTM and CDR2 ANQGSEA come from the germline V gene. V gave up 0 bases and J gave up 12 bases, with 15 bases separating them. The CDR3 spans 13 residues. This chain's CDR3 is CSVEDQPQSGQFF. The CDR3 DNA sequence: TGCAGCGTTGAAGATCAACCGCAAAGCGGGCAGTTCTTC.

This clone was counted a single time. The chain combines TRBV7-2 with TRBJ2-5; TRBD1 matches at 8 bases. CDR3 length: 16 amino acids. Trimming at V came to 4 bases and at J to 5 bases, leaving 12 bases not matched to a gene. CDR1 is SGHTA, CDR2 FQGNSA, per germline. The DNA of the CDR3 is TGTGCCAGCAGCTACGGGACAGGTGTTGGGAGGGAGACCCAGTACTTC. Translating gives CASSYGTGVGRETQYF. The full variable domain, in which reference TRBV7-2 and TRBJ2-5 provide the parts outside the CDR3, is GAGVSQSPSNKVTEKGKDVELRCDPISGHTALYWYRQSLGQGLEFLIYFQGNSAPDKSGLPSDRFSAERTGGSVSTLTIQRTQQEDSAVYLCASSYGTGVGRETQYFGPGTRLLVL.

The genes are TRBV28 and TRBJ2-7, with a weak D call TRBD1 (5 bases). CDR3 length: 15 amino acids. V was pared by 4 bases and J by 2 bases, with 15 bases between. Germline loops: CDR1 MDHEN, CDR2 SYDVKM. This CDR3 reads CASSSRARPPYEQYF. The DNA of the CDR3 is TGTGCCAGCAGTTCCAGGGCCCGCCCTCCCTACGAGCAGTACTTC.

This clone has just one count. The J gene is TRBJ2-5, the V gene TRBV6-5; 8 bases are shared with TRBD2. The ends lost 11 bases at V and 5 bases at J; junction bases unmatched: 10. CDR1 is MNHEY and CDR2 is SVGAGI in the germline V gene. The CDR3 contains 13 residues. CDR3 nucleotides: TGTGCCTCTGGGGGTAGCGGGATCGAGACCCAGTACTTC. This gives the protein CASGGSGIETQYF.

This clone was detected only once. This chain links TRBV5-4 with TRBJ1-1; 7 positions agree with TRBD1. Trimming cost V 5 bases and J 3 bases; bases outside gene matches: 4. This CDR3 is 13 amino acids long. Germline CDR1 and CDR2: SGHNT and YYREEE (reference sequence). The CDR3 DNA reads as TGTGCCAGCAGACTTGACAGGGACACTGAAGCTTTCTTT. Translation: CASRLDRDTEAFF.

The chain uses TRBV24-1 and TRBJ1-1, with a possible D match to TRBD1 (6 bases). The V end was cut by 2 bases, the J end by 4 bases, with 13 bases between. The CDR3 contains 15 residues. Germline values: CDR1 KGHDR, CDR2 SFDVKD. In nucleotides, the CDR3 is TGTGCCACCAGTGATTCCGGGACAACAGGCACTGAAGCTTTCTTT. Protein sequence: CATSDSGTTGTEAFF.

For the CDR3, the DNA is TGTGCCAGCAGCTTGAGCGGGCCTGGGGGCACAGATACGCAGTATTTT. Residues: CASSLSGPGGTDTQYF. The V and J genes are TRBV7-3 and TRBJ2-3, with a tentative D call TRBD2 (6 bases). CDR1 and CDR2 from the germline V gene are SGHTA and FQGTGA. This CDR3 is 16 amino acids long. V was pared by 3 bases and J by 1 base, with 14 bases between.

V and J are TRBV28 and TRBJ1-1; weak D call: TRBD1 (6 bases). Germline V CDR1 and CDR2: MDHEN, SYDVKM. Trimming cost V 5 bases and J 3 bases, with 13 bases left between them. This CDR3 has 14 residues. The CDR3 region has the DNA TGTGCCAGCAGTCCCGGGACATTTTACACTGAAGCTTTCTTT. The encoded protein is CASSPGTFYTEAFF.

This clone has only one observation. The V gene is TRBV6-5, the J gene TRBJ2-3; D is ambiguous. The germline V gene encodes CDR1 MNHEY and CDR2 SVGAGI. The CDR3 has 14 residues. The ends were cut back, 8 bases at V and 0 bases at J, with 12 bases in the middle. CDR3 region: CASGYRASTDTQYF. The CDR3 DNA reads TGTGCCAGCGGATACAGAGCTAGCACAGATACGCAGTATTTT.

The chain links TRBV7-3 to TRBJ2-1; 9 nucleotides line up with TRBD1. CDR1 is SGHTA, CDR2 FQGTGA, per germline. The CDR3 has 14 residues. V was clipped by 4 bases and J by 5 bases; unmatched bases: 3. The CDR3: CASSWGTGHNEQFF. The CDR3 nucleotides read TGTGCCAGCAGCTGGGGGACAGGGCACAATGAGCAGTTCTTC.

This CDR3 reads CASSPLLSGASEQYF. CDR3 sequence (DNA): TGCGCCAGCAGCCCCCTCCTATCGGGAGCGAGCGAGCAGTACTTC. The V and J genes are TRBV5-1 and TRBJ2-7; D might be TRBD2 (6 bases). CDR3 size: 15 residues. The V gene's germline CDR1 is SGHRS and CDR2 YFSETQ. Trimming left V 4 bases short and J 6 bases short, with 20 bases between. Filled out from reference TRBV5-1 and TRBJ2-7, the complete variable domain reads KAGVTQTPRYLIKTRGQQVTLSCSPISGHRSVSWYQQTPGQGLQFLFEYFSETQRNKGNFPGRFSGRQFSNSRSEMNVSTLELGDSALYLCASSPLLSGASEQYFGPGTRLTVT.

On this clone: An end of the junction differs from the germline gene, which may be a read error. This chain connects TRBV7-9 to TRBJ2-7; 10 bases fit TRBD2. The CDR3 spans 15 residues. The V gene's germline CDR1 is SEHNR and CDR2 FQNEAQ (reference sequence). CDR3 DNA sequence: TGTGCCAGCAGCCTAGCGGGAGAATGGACCTACGAGCAGTACTTC. Translating it yields CASSLAGEWTYEQYF. Full variable domain (outside the CDR3, taken from reference TRBV7-9 and TRBJ2-7): DTGVSQNPRHKITKRGQNVTFRCDPISEHNRLYWYRQTLGQGPEFLTYFQNEAQLEKSRLLSDRFSAERPKGSFSTLEIQRTEQGDSAMYLCASSLAGEWTYEQYFGPGTRLTVT.

The V gene is TRBV28, the J gene TRBJ1-6, with 10 bases fitting TRBD1. The germline gives CDR1 MDHEN, CDR2 SYDVKM. The CDR3 sequence is 15 residues long. After removal of 6 bases from V and 7 bases from J, the junction contained 6 bases not matched to a gene. CDR3 nucleotide sequence: TGTGCCAGCAGGGACCGGACAGGGGGAAATTCACCCCTCCACTTT. This codes for CASRDRTGGNSPLHF. Drawing the rest from reference TRBV28 and TRBJ1-6, the complete variable domain is DVKVTQSSRYLVKRTGEKVFLECVQDMDHENMFWYRQDPGLGLRLIYFSYDVKMKEKGDIPEGYSVSREKKERFSLILESASTNQTSMYLCASRDRTGGNSPLHFGNGTRLTVT.

The chain is built from TRBV19 and TRBJ2-1; 7 bases align to TRBD2. Germline loops: CDR1 LNHDA, CDR2 SQIVND (reference sequence). Trimming at V came to 6 bases and at J to 6 bases, leaving 5 bases not matched to a gene. The CDR3 is 13 residues long. This CDR3 reads CASSKRGPNEQFF. The CDR3 DNA follows: TGTGCCAGTAGCAAGCGGGGTCCCAATGAGCAGTTCTTC. Supplemented by reference TRBV19 and TRBJ2-1, the full variable domain reads DGGITQSPKYLFRKEGQNVTLSCEQNLNHDAMYWYRQDPGQGLRLIYYSQIVNDFQKGDIAEGYSVSREKKESFPLTVTSAQKNPTAFYLCASSKRGPNEQFFGPGTRLTVL.

The V call is TRBV15, the J call TRBJ2-1; TRBD2 aligns across 14 bases. The CDR3 spans 19 residues. Trimming at V came to 1 base and at J to 0 bases, leaving 5 bases not matched to a gene. The V gene's germline CDR1 is LNHNV and CDR2 YYDKDF (reference sequence). The CDR3 here is CATSRGRLAGGSSYNEQFF. The CDR3 DNA sequence: TGTGCCACCAGCAGAGGCAGACTAGCGGGAGGGAGCTCCTACAATGAGCAGTTCTTC.

This chain links TRBV7-9 with TRBJ1-6; possibly TRBD1 for D (5 bases). Germline V lookup: CDR1 SEHNR, CDR2 FQNEAQ (reference sequence). The CDR3 runs 15 residues. The V gene lost 5 bases and the J gene lost 9 bases, with 17 bases spanning the gap. CDR3 coding DNA: TGTGCCAGCAGCCTGGAGTCAGGGAGGATTTCACCCCTCCACTTT. This gives the protein CASSLESGRISPLHF.

This chain uses TRBV19 with TRBJ2-1; 15 bases map to TRBD2. Per germline, CDR1 LNHDA and CDR2 SQIVND (reference sequence). The CDR3 has 17 residues. After removal of 0 bases from V and 8 bases from J, the junction contained 5 bases not matched to a gene. Here the CDR3 reads CASSIDLGLAGGYEQFF. DNA for the CDR3: TGTGCCAGTAGTATAGACCTCGGACTAGCGGGAGGGTATGAGCAGTTCTTC.

The gene calls are TRBV6-2 or TRBV6-3 and TRBJ2-5, with D possibly being TRBD1 (6 bases). Germline CDR1 is MNHEY and CDR2 is SVGEGT. The V end lost 2 bases, the J end lost 4 bases, and 14 bases lay between the germline ends. The CDR3 has 15 amino acids. CDR3 bases: TGTGCCAGCAGTTACGGGGGCTCTTGGGGAGAGACCCAGTACTTC. It yields the protein CASSYGGSWGETQYF.

The table lists this clone with a few counts. The V gene is TRBV4-2, the J gene TRBJ2-7; TRBD2 might be the D (6 bases). This CDR3 region has 15 residues. Trimming pared 0 bases from V and 2 bases from J, leaving 11 bases between. The germline CDR1 and CDR2 sequences are LGHNA and YNFKEQ. CDR3 bases: TGTGCCAGCAGCCAAGACTCCGGGAGCCCCTACGAGCAGTACTTC. As protein: CASSQDSGSPYEQYF.

The V call is TRBV11-2, the J call TRBJ2-5; tentatively, D is TRBD1 (5 bases). The V gene lost 5 bases and the J gene lost 5 bases, with 15 bases spanning the gap. CDR1 and CDR2 (germline): SGHAT, FQNNGV. The CDR3 sequence is 14 residues long. In DNA form, the CDR3 reads TGTGCCAGCAGCCGGAAAGGGGTTTCCGAGACCCAGTACTTC. Translation gives CASSRKGVSETQYF.

This clone was observed a handful of times. This sequence joins TRBV24-1 and TRBJ2-1, with TRBD2 matching 11 bases. The V gene's germline CDR1 is KGHDR and CDR2 SFDVKD. This CDR3 region has 16 residues. The ends lost 4 bases at V and 4 bases at J; junction bases unmatched: 5. CDR3 loop: CATSDPGLAAYNEQFF. As DNA, the CDR3 is TGTGCCACCAGTGACCCGGGACTAGCGGCTTACAATGAGCAGTTCTTC.

The chain employs TRBV28 and TRBJ1-5; D gene ambiguous. With 1 base removed from V and 6 bases from J, the gap between germline ends came to 10 bases. Germline V gene data show CDR1 as MDHEN and CDR2 as SYDVKM. The CDR3 loop spans 14 amino acids. The CDR3 DNA reads TGTGCCAGCAGTTTATACGCGGTCCGTCAGCCCCAGCATTTT. Protein sequence: CASSLYAVRQPQHF.

The chain recombines TRBV29-1 with TRBJ2-3; TRBD2 matches 8 bases. V lost 7 bases to trimming and J lost 0 bases; unmatched junction nucleotides: 0. Germline V lookup: CDR1 SQVTM, CDR2 ANQGSEA. The CDR3 extends over 12 amino acids. The CDR3 loop is CSASGSTDTQYF. CDR3 nucleotide sequence: TGCAGCGCTAGCGGGAGCACAGATACGCAGTATTTT.